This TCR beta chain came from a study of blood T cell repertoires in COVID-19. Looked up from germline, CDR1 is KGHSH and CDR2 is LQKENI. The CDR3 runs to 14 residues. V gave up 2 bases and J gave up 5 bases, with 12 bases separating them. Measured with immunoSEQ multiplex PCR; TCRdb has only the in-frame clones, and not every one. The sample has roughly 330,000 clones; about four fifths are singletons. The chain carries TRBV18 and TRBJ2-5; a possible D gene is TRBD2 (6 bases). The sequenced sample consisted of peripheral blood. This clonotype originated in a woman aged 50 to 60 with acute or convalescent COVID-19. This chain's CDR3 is CASSPIGGAETQYF. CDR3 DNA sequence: TGTGCCAGCTCACCAATTGGAGGGGCGGAGACCCAGTACTTC.